This section outlines one TCR beta chain sequence together with its context. The antigen this receptor binds is unknown. Qualities for individual bases were not recorded, and no much larger clone is one base off. This sample stems from a study of Siglec-9 on CD8 T cells in melanoma (dated by TCRdb to between 2018 and 2021). Context from the whole study: The study investigated Siglec-9 expression on CD8+ T cells and the role of Siglec-9 in regulating T cells in the melanoma tumor microenvironment. What the authors observed across the whole study: According to the report, an effector memory CD8+ T-cell subset that seemed to build up inside melanoma tumors was both marked and regulated by Siglec-9.

Library generation was performed with the immunoSEQ multiplex PCR assay. This is the immuneACCESS table as TCRdb keeps it, with only in-frame sequences that have V and J called. A part of the clones is gone; compared with another copy, unresolved V genes explain less than half, and the rest is unexplained. A total of around 30,000 clones appear in this sample, 80% of them only once. The top ten hold approximately 5% of the sample. CDR3 length: 17 amino acids, cysteine to phenylalanine. The only DNA kept is the CDR3, 51 bases in frame from the first base. Trimming takes 6 bases from V and 5 bases from J, and the germline ends sit 20 bases apart. Per the germline V gene (reference sequence), MNHEY is the CDR1 and SMNVEV is the CDR2.

The sequence was obtained from a human donor in good health. The sample was Siglec-9- CD8+ T cells sorted from blood. The cell subset or site label corresponds to: CD8 T cells lacking Siglec-9. The chain couples TRBV27 to TRBJ1-6; the D gene cannot be resolved reliably. DNA sequence: TGTGCCAGCAGCCCCATAGGAGGCGTCTATCATAATTCACCCCTCCACTTT. It translates as CASSPIGGVYHNSPLHF.